This T cell receptor (beta chain) appears in the sequencing data of a study of T-cell memory formation after mild COVID-19. Barcoded TCR alpha and TCR beta cDNA libraries with UMIs came from 5'RACE using constant-segment primers. TCRdb re-called the 5' RACE reads through MiXCR, storing one row per CDR3 protein. This table holds under 550,000 distinct CDR3 sequences, about 20% found once. For this clonotype: Compared with germline, one end of the junction differs, possibly owing to a read error.

This receptor was identified in a man aged 18 to 35 who had mild COVID-19 (a few samples of this study predate the infection). Cell type and time point are not known. Source material: PBMCs or a T cell subset sorted from them (not recorded which).

CDR3 DNA: TGTGCCAGCAGTGAAGTTACGCCGCCTACGGCTCAAGCGACCCAGTACTTC. Translation: CASSEVTPPTAQATQYF. V is TRBV2 and J is TRBJ2-5; D unresolved. CDR3 length: 17 amino acids. Germline V gene data show CDR1 as SNHLY and CDR2 as FYNNEI.